This entry lists 28 T cell receptor beta chains sequenced from one sample in a study of human T cells and chemical hapten exposure. From the RACE reads, TCRdb called clonotypes with MiXCR, one entry per CDR3 protein. This table holds about 90,000 distinct CDR3 sequences, roughly a tenth found once. Time point described: patch test 3, about 24 weeks after DPC sensitization. The treatment was: therapeutic diphenylcyclopropenone sensitization with weekly scalp DPC. The source material was whole blood, sampled in connection with sensitization to the hapten diphenylcyclopropenone (DPC). The receptors were gathered from a woman aged 25 to 39 with alopecia areata. Some clones in this sample may be carry-over from other donors' samples.

Comment on this clonotype: A much larger clone lies a single base off, so this may be a read error. This chain connects TRBV27 to TRBJ2-2; D unresolved. Germline V gene sequence: CDR1 MNHEY, CDR2 SMNVEV (reference sequence). This CDR3 is 13 amino acids long. For the CDR3, the DNA is TGTGCCTGCAGTTTATGGCCCACCGGGGAGCTGTTTTTT. It yields the protein CACSLWPTGELFF.

In this sample, this clonotype turned up a few times. The V gene is TRBV6-1, the J gene TRBJ1-5; D gene unclear. The germline V gene encodes CDR1 MNHNS and CDR2 SASEGT. CDR3 size: 11 residues. V lost 3 bases to trimming and J lost 9 bases, with 6 bases between them. The DNA of the CDR3 is TGTGCCAGCAGTGACTTCTTGCCCCAGCATTTT. Translation: CASSDFLPQHF.

In this sample, this clonotype turned up many times. This chain connects TRBV6-5 to TRBJ2-4, with 7 bases that match TRBD1. Losses at the gene ends were 4 bases for V and 4 bases for J; bases not matched to a gene: 7. This CDR3 contains 15 residues. CDR1 is MNHEY and CDR2 is SVGAGI in the germline V gene. CDR3 bases: TGTGCCAGCAGTTCCACCCCGGGACAGAAAAACATTCAGTACTTC. Translating gives CASSSTPGQKNIQYF.

This clonotype was counted ten times or more. V is TRBV27 and J is TRBJ1-1; the D gene is possibly TRBD1 (6 bases). Deletions cut 2 bases from V and 5 bases from J, with 9 bases between. The germline V gene encodes CDR1 MNHEY and CDR2 SMNVEV (reference sequence). This CDR3 has 13 residues. The CDR3 nucleotides are TGTGCCAGCAGTTTAAAGGGGGGTACTGAAGCTTTCTTT. Protein sequence: CASSLKGGTEAFF.

This clonotype was counted ten times or more. CDR3 amino acids: CASTPGRGRRGTNEKLFF. For the CDR3, the DNA is TGTGCCAGCACCCCCGGGCGGGGAAGGAGGGGAACTAATGAAAAACTGTTTTTT. The V and J genes are TRBV7-8 and TRBJ1-4; TRBD1 is a possible D gene (5 bases). Germline loops: CDR1 SGHVS, CDR2 FQNEAQ. V was shortened by 7 bases and J by 1 base, with 22 bases between the two germline ends. This CDR3 has 18 amino acids.

This sequence joins TRBV28 and TRBJ2-3; perhaps TRBD1 as D (5 bases). The CDR3 spans 12 residues. CDR1 and CDR2 from the germline V gene are MDHEN and SYDVKM. V gave up 7 bases and J gave up 7 bases, with 12 bases separating them. The CDR3 nucleotides are TGTGCCAGCAATCTGGACATGCATACGCAGTATTTT. Residues: CASNLDMHTQYF.

This clonotype has only a few counts. The chain links TRBV7-2 to TRBJ1-3; the D is unclear. This CDR3 is built from 15 residues. Germline lookup yields CDR1 SGHTA and CDR2 FQGNSA. V was cut by 5 bases and J by 0 bases, with 11 bases left in between. The CDR3 loop is CASSRELGSGNTIYF. CDR3 nucleotide sequence: TGTGCCAGCAGCCGCGAGTTGGGCTCTGGAAACACCATATATTTT.

Many counts were recorded for this clonotype. DNA for the CDR3: TGTGCCAGCAGTAACTACCAGGGGGCTGGTTCACCCCTCCACTTT. Its protein is CASSNYQGAGSPLHF. J is TRBJ1-6 and V is TRBV6-5; TRBD1 aligns across 8 bases. J lost 9 bases, V lost 5 bases, and 9 bases had no gene match. The CDR3 is 15 amino acids. Germline V gives CDR1 MNHEY, CDR2 SVGAGI.

The sample holds many counts of this clonotype. This chain joins TRBV18 and TRBJ1-2; 10 bases line up with TRBD1. CDR1 and CDR2 from the germline V gene are KGHSH and LQKENI. The J segment lost 4 bases and the V segment lost 6 bases, leaving 5 bases of the junction unmatched. The CDR3 length is 14 residues. CDR3 sequence: CASSGQGEAYGYTF. CDR3 in DNA: TGTGCCAGCTCCGGACAGGGGGAGGCCTATGGCTACACCTTC.

This clonotype was observed a handful of times. V is TRBV6-2 or TRBV6-3 and J is TRBJ2-7; 9 bases fit TRBD1. This CDR3 spans 14 amino acids. Germline CDR1 and CDR2: MNHEY and SVGEGT. V shed 2 bases, J shed 5 bases, and the junction held 4 bases outside the gene matches. The CDR3 loop reads CASSYMDRGHEQYF. The CDR3 bases are TGTGCCAGCAGTTACATGGACAGGGGCCACGAGCAGTACTTC.

This clonotype occurred many times. The chain is built from TRBV3-1 and TRBJ1-6; maybe TRBD1 (5 bases). The CDR3 extends over 13 amino acids. Germline V gives CDR1 LGHDT, CDR2 YNNKEL (reference sequence). Trimming stripped 2 bases from V and 10 bases from J, with 9 bases between. DNA of the CDR3: TGTGCCAGCAGCCAATGGGGGAACTCACCCCTCCACTTT. This sequence encodes CASSQWGNSPLHF.

This clonotype was seen ten or more times. The V call is TRBV20-1, the J call TRBJ2-6, with 11 bases lining up with TRBD1. V dropped 6 bases and J dropped 4; count of bases not matched to a gene: 11. Germline CDR1 reads DFQATT; CDR2 reads SNEGSKA (reference sequence). This CDR3 has 17 residues. This chain's CDR3 is CSAVDRGQLAGANVLTF. CDR3 DNA: TGCAGTGCGGTGGACAGGGGGCAGCTCGCCGGGGCCAACGTCCTGACTTTC.

This clonotype was seen many times. This rearrangement joins TRBV12-3 or TRBV12-4 to TRBJ2-7; 8 bases match TRBD1. V gave up 4 bases and J gave up 7 bases; unmatched junction bases: 12. The CDR3 contains 15 residues. The CDR3 coding sequence is TGTGCCAGCAGTTCACCTGACAGGGGCTCGGAGGAGCAGTACTTC. Amino acids: CASSSPDRGSEEQYF.

This clonotype occurred many times. The chain employs TRBV28 and TRBJ2-3, with 11 bases matching TRBD2. The CDR3 runs to 17 residues. The germline CDR1 and CDR2 sequences are MDHEN and SYDVKM. V was clipped by 4 bases and J by 3 bases; unmatched bases: 9. CDR3 bases: TGTGCCAGCAGTTCTGTAGCGGGAGGGCCAATGACAGATACGCAGTATTTT. Translating it yields CASSSVAGGPMTDTQYF. The full variable domain, in which reference TRBV28 and TRBJ2-3 provide the parts outside the CDR3, is DVKVTQSSRYLVKRTGEKVFLECVQDMDHENMFWYRQDPGLGLRLIYFSYDVKMKEKGDIPEGYSVSREKKERFSLILESASTNQTSMYLCASSSVAGGPMTDTQYFGPGTRLTVL.

This clonotype was picked up many times. The genes are TRBV7-2 and TRBJ2-1; no reliable D call. CDR1 is SGHTA, CDR2 FQGNSA, per germline. The CDR3 has 11 amino acids. With 5 bases removed from V and 9 bases from J, the gap between germline ends came to 8 bases. The CDR3 reads CASSLGSEQFF. The CDR3 bases are TGTGCCAGCAGCCTAGGAAGTGAGCAGTTCTTC.

This clonotype appeared many times. This rearrangement joins TRBV2 to TRBJ2-5; 9 bases match TRBD2. The CDR3 covers 16 residues. V was pared by 3 bases and J by 2 bases, with 7 bases of the junction left unmatched. The V gene's germline CDR1 is SNHLY and CDR2 FYNNEI. CDR3 in amino acids: CASSEGIAGEQETQYF. In DNA, the CDR3 is TGTGCCAGCAGTGAGGGGATAGCGGGGGAACAAGAGACCCAGTACTTC. The full variable domain, completed using reference TRBV2 and TRBJ2-5, is EPEVTQTPSHQVTQMGQEVILRCVPISNHLYFYWYRQILGQKVEFLVSFYNNEISEKSEIFDDQFSVERPDGSNFTLKIRSTKLEDSAMYFCASSEGIAGEQETQYFGPGTRLLVL.

V is TRBV18 and J is TRBJ1-1, with 10 bases aligning to TRBD1. The V and J ends lost 5 bases and 4 bases, in that order; junction bases with no gene match: 7. The CDR3 is 15 amino acids. Germline V gives CDR1 KGHSH, CDR2 LQKENI. The CDR3 sequence: CASSWDRGGVTEAFF. The CDR3 bases are TGTGCCAGCTCATGGGACAGGGGAGGTGTCACTGAAGCTTTCTTT.

The V and J genes are TRBV20-1 and TRBJ1-5; D unresolved. The germline V and J ends were trimmed by 7 bases and 0 bases, with 7 bases remaining between them. Germline values: CDR1 DFQATT, CDR2 SNEGSKA (reference sequence). The CDR3 is made up of 12 amino acids. The CDR3 nucleotides are TGCAGTGTTAAATATAGCAATCAGCCCCAGCATTTT. This translates into CSVKYSNQPQHF.

This clonotype was found many times. The V call is TRBV6-6, the J call TRBJ1-4, with 10 bases aligning to TRBD1. The CDR3 loop spans 16 amino acids. The germline V gene has CDR1 MNHNY and CDR2 SVGAGI (reference sequence). The V gene end was trimmed by 2 bases and the J gene end by 8 bases; junction bases not matched to a gene: 8. The CDR3 coding sequence is TGTGCCAGCAGTTACGGGACAGGGGCCTTCGGGGAAAAACTGTTTTTT. It is translated as CASSYGTGAFGEKLFF.

This clonotype has a handful of counts. The gene calls are TRBV4-3 and TRBJ2-1; D is perhaps TRBD2 (5 bases). Deletions cut 0 bases from V and 0 bases from J, with 24 bases between. The CDR3 runs 21 residues. Germline CDR1 LGHNA, CDR2 YSLEER. CDR3 sequence reads: CASSQEVPTPLAQSSYNEQFF. As DNA, the CDR3 is TGCGCCAGCAGCCAAGAGGTCCCAACCCCGCTAGCACAGAGCTCCTACAATGAGCAGTTCTTC.

This clonotype occurred many times. The rearrangement joins TRBV7-6 to TRBJ1-2; TRBD1 matches 8 bases. CDR3 length: 13 residues. With V trimmed by 4 bases and J by 5 bases, 3 bases remained unmatched. CDR1 and CDR2 from the germline V gene are SGHVS and FNYEAQ. The CDR3 region is CASSWGQEYGYTF. The CDR3 nucleotides are TGTGCCAGCAGCTGGGGACAGGAATATGGCTACACCTTC.

This clonotype came up once. DNA for the CDR3: TGCAGCGTTTCAGGGGTGGAGGGCACAGATACGCAGTATTTT. Protein product: CSVSGVEGTDTQYF. This chain connects TRBV29-1 to TRBJ2-3, with a possible D match to TRBD1 (6 bases). Trimming removed 5 bases at V and 1 base at J, with 13 bases between. The CDR3 totals 14 residues. Germline V CDR1 and CDR2: SQVTM, ANQGSEA.

Ten or more counts support this clonotype. This chain joins TRBV15 and TRBJ1-5; TRBD1 is a possible D gene (6 bases). V gave up 5 bases and J gave up 6 bases, with 14 bases separating them. Germline V gene sequence: CDR1 LNHNV, CDR2 YYDKDF (reference sequence). The CDR3 spans 14 residues. The CDR3 bases are TGTGCCACCAGCGGTGGGGGGGCGTCTCAGCCCCAGCATTTT. It codes for CATSGGGASQPQHF.

The V and J genes are TRBV6-2 or TRBV6-3 and TRBJ2-7; TRBD1 is a possible D gene (5 bases). Germline assignment: CDR1 MNHEY and CDR2 SVGEGT. Trimming removed 2 bases at V and 6 bases at J, with 17 bases between. This CDR3 has 15 amino acids. Written as DNA, the CDR3 is TGTGCCAGCAGTTACGGTTTGTCGATCCAGGGCGAGCAGTACTTC. It translates to CASSYGLSIQGEQYF.

DNA for the CDR3: TGTGCCAGCAGCCTGACAGGGGAGGGTAATCAGCCCCAGCATTTT. Translation gives CASSLTGEGNQPQHF. The chain has TRBV28 and TRBJ1-5; TRBD1 matches 8 bases. The V gene end was trimmed by 6 bases and the J gene end by 4 bases; junction bases not matched to a gene: 8. The CDR3 spans 15 residues. CDR1 and CDR2 from the germline V gene are MDHEN and SYDVKM.

This clonotype was counted a single time. The rearrangement links TRBV4-3 to TRBJ1-2; the D gene is possibly TRBD1 (6 bases). Germline CDR1 and CDR2: LGHNA and YSLEER. Trimming removed 0 bases from V and 6 bases from J, with 20 bases in between. This CDR3 has 17 amino acids. The CDR3 here is CASSQDMSGGYLHGYTF. The CDR3 DNA reads TGCGCCAGCAGCCAAGATATGTCGGGGGGCTATCTCCATGGCTACACCTTC.

This chain joins TRBV2 and TRBJ2-1; TRBD2 matches at 11 bases. With 3 bases clipped from V and 12 bases from J, the junction kept 4 bases outside the gene matches. The V gene's germline CDR1 is SNHLY and CDR2 FYNNEI. This CDR3 contains 13 residues. CDR3 DNA sequence: TGTGCCAGCAGTGATGGGCTAGCGGGAGGGCAGTTCTTC. Residues: CASSDGLAGGQFF.

The table lists this clonotype with many counts. The chain carries TRBV28 and TRBJ2-7; D not certain. The length of the CDR3 is 13 residues. The V end was cut by 2 bases, the J end by 4 bases, with 9 bases between. Germline CDR1 and CDR2: MDHEN and SYDVKM. As DNA, the CDR3 is TGTGCCAGCAGTTTAACCTCCTTTTACGAGCAGTACTTC. Protein product: CASSLTSFYEQYF.